The 30 T cell receptor beta chains listed next were all sequenced from one sample in a study of blood T cell repertoires in COVID-19. Profiling relied on immunoSEQ multiplex PCR, and the TCRdb table lists in-frame clones only, not all of them. The data hold about 220,000 clones, with roughly 80% observed a single time. The sample consisted of peripheral blood. Receptors were obtained from a woman between 25 and 40 years old who had recovered from COVID-19.

The chain links TRBV7-9 to TRBJ2-7; D is possibly TRBD1 (6 bases). The CDR3 totals 14 residues. V lost 5 bases to trimming and J lost 0 bases, with 11 bases between them. Germline CDR1 reads SEHNR; CDR2 reads FQNEAQ (reference sequence). The CDR3 nucleotides are TGTGCCAGCAGCCCTACAGGGAGCTCCTACGAGCAGTACTTC. This codes for CASSPTGSSYEQYF.

The V call is TRBV11-2, the J call TRBJ2-2; 9 positions agree with TRBD1. The CDR3 spans 15 residues. Per germline, CDR1 SGHAT and CDR2 FQNNGV. The V segment lost 4 bases and the J segment 5 bases; nucleotides outside the gene matches: 5. The CDR3 region is CASSSDRGWTGELFF. DNA for the CDR3: TGTGCCAGCAGCTCGGACAGGGGTTGGACCGGGGAGCTGTTTTTT.

V and J are TRBV27 and TRBJ1-6, with 8 nucleotides matching TRBD1. After removal of 2 bases from V and 14 bases from J, the junction contained 14 bases not matched to a gene. Germline V lookup: CDR1 MNHEY, CDR2 SMNVEV (reference sequence). The CDR3 has 16 residues. The CDR3 DNA sequence: TGTGCCAGCAGTTTAGCCCGGACAGGGTTGCTTGGGGCCCTCCACTTT. Encoded protein: CASSLARTGLLGALHF.

J is TRBJ2-1 and V is TRBV5-4; D might be TRBD2 (5 bases). V was cut by 4 bases and J by 8 bases, with 13 bases left in between. The CDR3 is 13 amino acids. From germline, CDR1 is SGHNT and CDR2 YYREEE (reference sequence). The CDR3 nucleotides read TGTGCCAGCAGCACGGACTGGCAGGATGAGCAGTTCTTC. Its protein is CASSTDWQDEQFF. Complete variable domain (other parts from reference TRBV5-4 and TRBJ2-1): ETGVTQSPTHLIKTRGQQVTLRCSSQSGHNTVSWYQQALGQGPQFIFQYYREEENGRGNFPPRFSGLQFPNYSSELNVNALELDDSALYLCASSTDWQDEQFFGPGTRLTVL.

The chain carries TRBV19 and TRBJ1-5, with D uncertain. Trimming left V 8 bases short and J 4 bases short, with 21 bases between. CDR3 length equals 16 residues. Germline-derived CDR1 and CDR2 are LNHDA and SQIVND (reference sequence). The CDR3 nucleotides read TGTGCCAGTTTATTCACCTGGACTGCACAAAATCAGCCCCAGCATTTT. Translation: CASLFTWTAQNQPQHF.

This sequence joins TRBV19 and TRBJ1-5; possibly TRBD1 for D (5 bases). V was shortened by 0 bases and J by 1 base, with 13 bases between the two germline ends. This CDR3 contains 17 residues. Looked up from germline, CDR1 is LNHDA and CDR2 is SQIVND (reference sequence). As DNA, the CDR3 is TGTGCCAGTAGTATAGATCCGGGGGGAAGGAGCAATCAGCCCCAGCATTTT. Protein product: CASSIDPGGRSNQPQHF. Based on the CDR3 plus reference TRBV19 and TRBJ1-5, the full variable domain is DGGITQSPKYLFRKEGQNVTLSCEQNLNHDAMYWYRQDPGQGLRLIYYSQIVNDFQKGDIAEGYSVSREKKESFPLTVTSAQKNPTAFYLCASSIDPGGRSNQPQHFGDGTRLSIL.

CDR3 in amino acids: CASSLGSGESLYEQYF. The DNA for the CDR3 is TGTGCCAGCAGCTTAGGGAGCGGAGAGTCCCTCTACGAGCAGTACTTC. This chain links TRBV7-9 with TRBJ2-7; D is possibly TRBD2 (5 bases). CDR1 is SEHNR, CDR2 FQNEAQ, per germline (reference sequence). This CDR3 contains 16 residues. Between the trimmed V and J ends, which lost 1 base and 3 bases, there was a span of 16 bases. Using reference TRBV7-9 and TRBJ2-7 for the parts outside the CDR3, the full variable domain is DTGVSQNPRHKITKRGQNVTFRCDPISEHNRLYWYRQTLGQGPEFLTYFQNEAQLEKSRLLSDRFSAERPKGSFSTLEIQRTEQGDSAMYLCASSLGSGESLYEQYFGPGTRLTVT.

The rearrangement uses TRBV24-1 and TRBJ2-2; TRBD1 matches 7 bases. V shed 1 base, J shed 0 bases, and the junction held 16 bases outside the gene matches. This CDR3 is built from 21 residues. CDR1 and CDR2 (germline): KGHDR, SFDVKD. CDR3 DNA: TGTGCCACCAGTGATTTAGGACAGGCCGACACCCTTGTTTCGAACACCGGGGAGCTGTTTTTT. Amino acid sequence: CATSDLGQADTLVSNTGELFF.

The chain combines TRBV6-5 with TRBJ1-1; D possibly corresponds to TRBD1 (6 bases). CDR1 and CDR2 (germline): MNHEY, SVGAGI. The V and J ends lost 3 bases and 3 bases respectively, with 17 bases between them. The CDR3 is 16 residues long. The CDR3 is CASSYYEQGKHTEAFF. CDR3 in DNA: TGTGCCAGCAGTTATTACGAACAGGGAAAGCACACTGAAGCTTTCTTT.

The V and J genes are TRBV29-1 and TRBJ1-2, with 10 bases identical to TRBD1. CDR3 length: 10 amino acids. With 8 bases clipped from V and 11 bases from J, the junction kept 5 bases outside the gene matches. Germline assignment: CDR1 SQVTM and CDR2 ANQGSEA. CDR3 sequence reads: CSTGQGKYTF. In nucleotides, the CDR3 is TGCAGCACGGGACAGGGGAAGTACACCTTC.

The CDR3 bases are TGTGCCAGCTCACCATCGTCAGGGGATAACAATTCACCCCTCCACTTT. Its protein is CASSPSSGDNNSPLHF. The chain combines TRBV18 with TRBJ1-6; weak D call: TRBD1 (6 bases). V shed 2 bases and J shed 7 bases, with 15 bases lying between them. CDR1 and CDR2 (germline): KGHSH, LQKENI. CDR3 length equals 16 residues.

This clone was counted between two and nine times. This chain connects TRBV28 to TRBJ1-1; D not certain. Germline lookup yields CDR1 MDHEN and CDR2 SYDVKM. This CDR3 has 14 residues. V lost 6 bases, J lost 4 bases, and 15 bases lay in between. Here the CDR3 reads CASRHTEWPTEAFF. Written as DNA, the CDR3 is TGTGCCAGCAGACATACGGAGTGGCCCACTGAAGCTTTCTTT.

The J gene is TRBJ2-1, the V gene TRBV7-9; TRBD1 matches 9 bases. In germline, CDR1 is SEHNR, CDR2 FQNEAQ (reference sequence). The CDR3 has 14 residues. V was pared by 5 bases and J by 9 bases, with 8 bases of the junction left unmatched. In nucleotides, the CDR3 is TGTGCCAGCAGCCTCCGGGACAGGGTGGGTGAGCAGTTCTTC. It codes for CASSLRDRVGEQFF.

The chain joins TRBV6-5 to TRBJ1-1; tentative D call: TRBD1 (6 bases). V lost 0 bases and J 1 base, leaving 9 bases between the germline ends. Germline V lookup: CDR1 MNHEY, CDR2 SVGAGI. This CDR3 comprises 15 residues. The CDR3: CASSYSSTGNTEAFF. The CDR3, as DNA: TGTGCCAGCAGTTACTCGTCGACAGGGAACACTGAAGCTTTCTTT.

The V gene is TRBV2, the J gene TRBJ2-2, with TRBD1 identical over 7 bases. V dropped 6 bases and J dropped 5; count of bases not matched to a gene: 9. Germline CDR1 SNHLY, CDR2 FYNNEI. The CDR3 covers 15 residues. The CDR3 sequence is CASRNEAGGTGELFF. Here the CDR3 DNA reads TGTGCCAGCAGGAACGAAGCAGGGGGAACCGGGGAGCTGTTTTTT.

This clone came up once. The chain recombines TRBV25-1 with TRBJ2-7; 7 bases line up with TRBD1. CDR3 length equals 17 residues. The V gene's germline CDR1 is MGHDK and CDR2 SYGVNS. J lost 0 bases, V lost 2 bases, and 10 bases had no gene match. The CDR3 loop reads CASSEGLGTDSSYEQYF. The CDR3 region has the DNA TGTGCCAGCAGTGAAGGCCTAGGGACAGATAGCTCCTACGAGCAGTACTTC.

The chain combines TRBV13 with TRBJ2-3; 7 bases map to TRBD1. The CDR3 has 17 residues. V lost 6 bases and J lost 0; bases outside the gene matches: 12. Germline V lookup: CDR1 PRHDT, CDR2 FYEKMQ (reference sequence). The CDR3 loop is CASSRDPGQHSTDTQYF. The CDR3 DNA reads as TGTGCCAGCAGTCGTGATCCGGGACAGCATAGCACAGATACGCAGTATTTT.

This chain joins TRBV6-6 and TRBJ1-5, with TRBD1 matching over 7 bases. J lost 7 bases, V lost 6 bases, and 9 bases had no gene match. CDR1 and CDR2 (germline): MNHNY, SVGAGI (reference sequence). This CDR3 region has 14 residues. Here the CDR3 reads CASSLQGSGQPQHF. As DNA, the CDR3 is TGTGCCAGCAGCTTACAGGGGTCGGGCCAGCCCCAGCATTTT.

The chain joins TRBV24-1 to TRBJ2-1; TRBD2 matches 10 bases. The V gene's germline CDR1 is KGHDR and CDR2 SFDVKD. Losses at the gene ends were 9 bases for V and 8 bases for J; bases not matched to a gene: 9. The CDR3 sequence is 14 residues long. The CDR3 DNA reads as TGTGCCACCTCGAGAACTAGCGGGATCGATGAGCAGTTCTTC. Protein: CATSRTSGIDEQFF.

V usage is TRBV27 and J usage is TRBJ2-3; TRBD2 agrees at 10 bases. Germline V gene sequence: CDR1 MNHEY, CDR2 SMNVEV (reference sequence). V lost 4 bases to trimming and J lost 2 bases; unmatched junction nucleotides: 9. This CDR3 is built from 17 residues. The CDR3 nucleotides read TGTGCCAGCAGTTCGGAGTACGGACTAGCGGCCACAGATACGCAGTATTTT. Amino acid sequence: CASSSEYGLAATDTQYF.

The gene calls are TRBV11-2 and TRBJ1-1, with D possibly being TRBD1 (5 bases). Trimming removed 1 base at V and 2 bases at J, with 23 bases between. Germline CDR1 SGHAT, CDR2 FQNNGV. The CDR3 is made up of 19 amino acids. The CDR3 coding sequence is TGTGCCAGCAGCTTAGGGAATTTGTGGAGAAGGGGTTATAACACTGAAGCTTTCTTT. Protein sequence: CASSLGNLWRRGYNTEAFF.

This clone was counted once. The V and J genes are TRBV7-9 and TRBJ1-4; the D is unclear. The CDR3 sequence is 15 residues long. The V end was cut by 4 bases, the J end by 1 base, with 10 bases between. CDR1 and CDR2 from the germline V gene are SEHNR and FQNEAQ (reference sequence). CDR3 in amino acids: CASSSLRGTNEKLFF. The CDR3 coding sequence is TGTGCCAGCAGCTCCCTCAGAGGAACTAATGAAAAACTGTTTTTT. The full variable domain, with the rest looked up from reference TRBV7-9 and TRBJ1-4, is DTGVSQNPRHKITKRGQNVTFRCDPISEHNRLYWYRQTLGQGPEFLTYFQNEAQLEKSRLLSDRFSAERPKGSFSTLEIQRTEQGDSAMYLCASSSLRGTNEKLFFGSGTQLSVL.

CDR3 DNA sequence: TGCGCCAGCAGCGTATCCATGAACCCGGGACAGGCCTACGAGCAGTACTTC. Translated: CASSVSMNPGQAYEQYF. The chain has TRBV5-1 and TRBJ2-7, with TRBD1 identical over 8 bases. The CDR3 loop spans 17 amino acids. Germline V gives CDR1 SGHRS, CDR2 YFSETQ. Trimming at V came to 4 bases and at J to 2 bases, leaving 14 bases not matched to a gene.

This clone was seen a handful of times. The J gene is TRBJ2-7, the V gene TRBV5-1; 8 bases are a match to TRBD2. J lost 2 bases, V lost 0 bases, and 10 bases had no gene match. Germline V CDR1 and CDR2: SGHRS, YFSETQ. The CDR3 is made up of 17 amino acids. The CDR3 DNA is TGCGCCAGCAGCTTGGCCCCGGGGGGGGAGGGAGCCTACGAGCAGTACTTC. Its protein product is CASSLAPGGEGAYEQYF.

This clone showed up just once. The rearrangement joins TRBV30 to TRBJ2-7; 7 bases agree with TRBD1. The CDR3 runs to 14 residues. The germline V gene has CDR1 GTSNPN and CDR2 SVGIG (reference sequence). Trimming at V came to 0 bases and at J to 2 bases, leaving 4 bases not matched to a gene. The CDR3: CAWSVGQGAYEQYF. The CDR3 region has the DNA TGTGCCTGGAGTGTAGGTCAGGGGGCCTACGAGCAGTACTTC. Supplemented by reference TRBV30 and TRBJ2-7, the full variable domain reads SQTIHQWPATLVQPVGSPLSLECTVEGTSNPNLYWYRQAAGRGLQLLFYSVGIGQISSEVPQNLSASRPQDRQFILSSKKLLLSDSGFYLCAWSVGQGAYEQYFGPGTRLTVT.

This chain links TRBV6-5 with TRBJ2-7, with D maybe TRBD1 (6 bases). Trimming cost V 2 bases and J 2 bases, with 13 bases left between them. The germline V gene has CDR1 MNHEY and CDR2 SVGAGI. CDR3 length: 15 residues. The CDR3 nucleotides are TGTGCCAGCAGTTACGGGGGCACGCAACCCTACGAGCAGTACTTC. This translates into CASSYGGTQPYEQYF.

The V call is TRBV29-1, the J call TRBJ2-1, with 10 bases matching TRBD1. The CDR3 length is 12 residues. Looked up from germline, CDR1 is SQVTM and CDR2 is ANQGSEA. The CDR3 is CRAGTGANEQFF. The CDR3 DNA reads as TGCAGGGCCGGGACAGGGGCAAATGAGCAGTTCTTC.

This chain uses TRBV5-1 with TRBJ1-1, with D possibly TRBD1 on 5 matching bases. Trimming cost V 4 bases and J 1 base, with 20 bases left between them. Germline-derived CDR1 and CDR2 are SGHRS and YFSETQ. The CDR3 spans 17 residues. The CDR3 DNA is TGCGCCAGCAGCCTACCCTATCCCCCCACAGGGAACACTGAAGCTTTCTTT. Translating it yields CASSLPYPPTGNTEAFF. Looking up the rest from reference TRBV5-1 and TRBJ1-1 gives the full variable domain: KAGVTQTPRYLIKTRGQQVTLSCSPISGHRSVSWYQQTPGQGLQFLFEYFSETQRNKGNFPGRFSGRQFSNSRSEMNVSTLELGDSALYLCASSLPYPPTGNTEAFFGQGTRLTVV.

V usage is TRBV7-5 and J usage is TRBJ2-7; the table's TRBD1 call for D was not verified on the DNA. TRBV7-5 constitutes a pseudogene. The CDR3 extends over 14 amino acids. CDR3 DNA sequence: TGTGTCAGAAGCTTAGGTGGCCTCTCCTACGAGCAGTACTTC. It yields the protein CVRSLGGLSYEQYF.

The sample holds one count of this clone. This chain links TRBV30 with TRBJ2-5; a possible D gene is TRBD1 (6 bases). Germline CDR1 is GTSNPN and CDR2 is SVGIG (reference sequence). V lost 0 bases and J 5 bases, leaving 16 bases between the germline ends. The CDR3 extends over 15 amino acids. The CDR3 reads CAWSVKTGLGETQYF. CDR3 nucleotide sequence: TGTGCCTGGAGTGTAAAGACAGGACTTGGGGAGACCCAGTACTTC.